The 9 T cell receptor beta chains below were found in one sample sequenced in a study of human T cells and chemical hapten exposure. TCRdb analysed the RACE reads with MiXCR anew, one entry per CDR3 protein. The table records approximately 400,000 distinct CDR3 sequences, roughly 4.8% of them present only once. The time point here: patch test 1, 2 weeks after DPC sensitization. Treatment indicated: therapeutic diphenylcyclopropenone sensitization with weekly scalp DPC. Sequencing used whole blood, obtained in connection with sensitization to the hapten diphenylcyclopropenone (DPC). The receptors originated from a woman between 45 and 60 years old with alopecia areata. Some clones in this sample may be carry-over from other donors' samples.

Notes on this clonotype: This sequence may be a read error, since a much larger clone differs from it by one base. The rearrangement uses TRBV2 and TRBJ2-7, with 13 positions matching TRBD2. There are 14 residues in the CDR3. Germline trimming cut 10 bases from V and 4 bases from J; bases unmatched to any gene: 7. Germline V CDR1 and CDR2: SNHLY, FYNNEI. The CDR3 DNA reads TGTGCCATCTTCGGACTAGCGGGGGAATACGAGCAGTACTTC. Residues: CAIFGLAGEYEQYF. Using reference TRBV2 and TRBJ2-7 for the parts outside the CDR3, the full variable domain is EPEVTQTPSHQVTQMGQEVILRCVPISNHLYFYWYRQILGQKVEFLVSFYNNEISEKSEIFDDQFSVERPDGSNFTLKIRSTKLEDSAMYFCAIFGLAGEYEQYFGPGTRLTVT.

In this sample, this clonotype turned up a few times. The rearrangement links TRBV12-3 or TRBV12-4 to TRBJ2-4, with 11 bases aligning to TRBD2. CDR3 size: 16 residues. Trimming took 6 bases from V and 0 from J; bases not matched to a gene: 4. The CDR3 coding sequence is TGTGCCAGCAGCCGAGGACTAGCGGGAGCCAAAAACATTCAGTACTTC. Its protein is CASSRGLAGAKNIQYF.

The chain is built from TRBV12-3 or TRBV12-4 and TRBJ1-4, with 7 positions matching TRBD1. This CDR3 has 15 amino acids. The trim removed 4 bases at V and 3 bases at J, leaving 5 bases unmatched. The CDR3 DNA is TGTGCCAGCAGTTACAACAGGGGACCTAATGAAAAACTGTTTTTT. This gives the protein CASSYNRGPNEKLFF.

This clonotype was seen at least ten times. V gene TRBV9 combines with J gene TRBJ2-3; 9 nucleotides match TRBD1. Germline CDR1 and CDR2: SGDLS and YYNGEE. The CDR3 is made up of 19 amino acids. V lost 0 bases and J lost 0; bases outside the gene matches: 11. CDR3 region: CASSVADLPGTGSTDTQYF. The CDR3 nucleotides are TGTGCCAGCAGCGTAGCTGATCTTCCGGGGACAGGGAGCACAGATACGCAGTATTTT.

Only a few counts were recorded for this clonotype. As DNA, the CDR3 is TGTGCCAGCAGCTTCGGTCCGACAGGGGGCTATGGCTACACCTTC. Residues: CASSFGPTGGYGYTF. The chain is built from TRBV12-3 or TRBV12-4 and TRBJ1-2; 9 bases agree with TRBD1. The V gene end was trimmed by 6 bases and the J gene end by 4 bases; junction bases not matched to a gene: 9. The CDR3 runs 15 residues.

In this sample, this clonotype turned up many times. The J gene is TRBJ2-3, the V gene TRBV10-3, with TRBD2 matching over 7 bases. This CDR3 spans 16 amino acids. Germline loops: CDR1 ENHRY, CDR2 SYGVKD. Trimming at V came to 2 bases and at J to 5 bases, leaving 10 bases not matched to a gene. Written as DNA, the CDR3 is TGTGCCATCAGTGAGCTCTGGGGGGGTCGACAAGATACGCAGTATTTT. Its protein is CAISELWGGRQDTQYF.

V gene TRBV6-6 combines with J gene TRBJ1-4; D gene ambiguous. V was shortened by 6 bases and J by 8 bases, with 16 bases between the two germline ends. The CDR3 totals 14 residues. Germline V gene data show CDR1 as MNHNY and CDR2 as SVGAGI (reference sequence). Here the CDR3 DNA reads TGTGCCAGCAGCCACCGGGGATTGGAGGAAAAACTGTTTTTT. Its protein product is CASSHRGLEEKLFF.

The chain joins TRBV5-1 to TRBJ2-7, with D possibly being TRBD1 (7 bases). Looked up from germline, CDR1 is SGHRS and CDR2 is YFSETQ. Trimming removed 0 bases from V and 7 bases from J, with 14 bases in between. The length of the CDR3 is 14 residues. The CDR3 DNA reads as TGCGCCAGCAGCTTGGCAGGGGGGATTGAGGAGCAGTACTTC. It yields the protein CASSLAGGIEEQYF.

This clonotype was seen a handful of times. As DNA, the CDR3 is TGTGCCTCGTATTCTGGACAGACCTACTACGAGCAGTACTTC. Translating it yields CASYSGQTYYEQYF. This chain joins TRBV28 and TRBJ2-7; a weak D match, TRBD1 (6 bases). The V end was cut by 11 bases, the J end by 3 bases, with 20 bases between. This CDR3 spans 14 amino acids. Germline CDR1 and CDR2: MDHEN and SYDVKM. Full variable domain (missing parts from reference TRBV28 and TRBJ2-7): DVKVTQSSRYLVKRTGEKVFLECVQDMDHENMFWYRQDPGLGLRLIYFSYDVKMKEKGDIPEGYSVSREKKERFSLILESASTNQTSMYLCASYSGQTYYEQYFGPGTRLTVT.